The clone carrying this T cell receptor (beta chain) was counted only a few times. The antigen remains undetermined. The data originate from a study of metastatic and nonmetastatic thyroid tumors. Across the study: Across peripheral blood and tumor or nodule tissue samples taken from malignant and benign thyroid patients, the repertoires were compared with one another.

Study-level points and caveats: Significantly greater TCR beta diversity was reportedly found in malignant thyroid tumors than in benign nodules (in blood and tumor).

Via MiXCR, TCRdb re-called the PCR reads. The profile shows 43,000 or so clones, less than 5% of them singletons. None of the patients had undergone any treatment ahead of thyroid surgery. From germline, CDR1 is MNHEY and CDR2 SVGEGT. CDR3 length: 11 residues. Trimming cost V 11 bases and J 9 bases, with 11 bases left between them. The TCR originated in a female donor with papillary thyroid cancer or a benign thyroid nodule (not recorded which). Some clones in this sample may be carry-over from other donors' samples. The rearrangement uses TRBV6-2 or TRBV6-3 and TRBJ1-6, with D unresolved. The sequencing input was blood. CDR3 amino acids: CASHSTSPLHF. In DNA, the CDR3 is TGTGCCTCACATTCCACTTCACCCCTCCACTTT.